The 29 T cell receptor beta chains below come from one sample, sequenced in a study of T cell responses to AZD1222 COVID-19 vaccine. Profiling relied on immunoSEQ multiplex PCR, and the TCRdb table lists in-frame clones only, not all of them. The data contain roughly 200,000 clones, 85% to 95% of them singletons. Material: peripheral blood, obtained on day 0 of MenACWY control vaccination. The receptors originated from an adult in good health.

The chain carries TRBV2 and TRBJ1-2; tentative D call: TRBD1 (5 bases). CDR3 size: 14 residues. Germline-derived CDR1 and CDR2 are SNHLY and FYNNEI. The germline V and J ends were trimmed by 0 bases and 8 bases, with 13 bases remaining between them. CDR3 amino acids: CASSEAWGLRGYTF. CDR3 DNA sequence: TGTGCCAGCAGTGAAGCGTGGGGGTTGCGAGGCTACACCTTC.

The chain recombines TRBV2 with TRBJ2-1; 16 bases are shared with TRBD2. Trimming at V came to 6 bases and at J to 4 bases, leaving 3 bases not matched to a gene. This CDR3 is built from 16 residues. CDR1 SNHLY and CDR2 FYNNEI come from the germline V gene. The CDR3: CASRGLAGGQYNEQFF. Here the CDR3 DNA reads TGTGCCAGCAGGGGACTAGCGGGGGGGCAATACAATGAGCAGTTCTTC.

V and J are TRBV5-4 and TRBJ1-3; 7 bases line up with TRBD1. Per germline, CDR1 SGHNT and CDR2 YYREEE (reference sequence). The length of the CDR3 is 14 residues. J gave up 4 bases and V 2 bases, and 3 bases lay outside the gene matches. This CDR3 is CASSLQGQGNTIYF. DNA for the CDR3: TGTGCCAGCAGCTTACAGGGGCAAGGAAACACCATATATTTT.

This sequence joins TRBV7-8 and TRBJ1-5; TRBD1 agrees at 7 bases. The germline gives CDR1 SGHVS, CDR2 FQNEAQ. The CDR3 runs to 16 residues. Losses at the gene ends were 8 bases for V and 3 bases for J; bases not matched to a gene: 13. CDR3 in DNA: TGTGCCAGCGCTTTAATCGGGACAGAGATCAATCAGCCCCAGCATTTT. Protein: CASALIGTEINQPQHF.

The chain has TRBV28 and TRBJ2-3; 9 bases line up with TRBD2. The germline gives CDR1 MDHEN, CDR2 SYDVKM. The CDR3 consists of 17 residues. V shed 2 bases and J 1 base; nucleotides not matched to a gene: 7. The CDR3 DNA sequence: TGTGCCAGCAGTTTACTCGCAGCGGGGGGTGGCACAGATACGCAGTATTTT. Protein sequence: CASSLLAAGGGTDTQYF.

This clone was observed a single time. The rearrangement joins TRBV6-6 to TRBJ1-1, with TRBD1 matching over 12 bases. CDR3 length: 16 amino acids. With 8 bases clipped from V and 1 base from J, the junction kept 8 bases outside the gene matches. Germline V gene sequence: CDR1 MNHNY, CDR2 SVGAGI (reference sequence). CDR3 sequence (DNA): TGTGCCAGCGACGGGGGACAGGGGGCGCGGAACACTGAAGCTTTCTTT. Translated, it gives CASDGGQGARNTEAFF.

The chain has TRBV7-2 and TRBJ1-1; D is ambiguous. Germline CDR1 SGHTA, CDR2 FQGNSA. The CDR3 is 11 amino acids. The ends were cut back, 5 bases at V and 11 bases at J, with 12 bases in the middle. In DNA form, the CDR3 reads TGTGCCAGCAGCCCCGAAGTGGGTGCTTTCTTT. It is translated as CASSPEVGAFF.

J is TRBJ2-5 and V is TRBV11-2, with 8 bases identical to TRBD1. This CDR3 has 13 residues. The V gene's germline CDR1 is SGHAT and CDR2 FQNNGV. The trim removed 5 bases at V and 5 bases at J, leaving 4 bases unmatched. The CDR3 here is CASSRDRSETQYF. Written as DNA, the CDR3 is TGTGCCAGCAGCCGGGACAGGTCGGAGACCCAGTACTTC. Combining the CDR3 with reference TRBV11-2 and TRBJ2-5 gives the whole variable domain EAGVAQSPRYKIIEKRQSVAFWCNPISGHATLYWYQQILGQGPKLLIQFQNNGVVDDSQLPKDRFSAERLKGVDSTLKIQPAKLEDSAVYLCASSRDRSETQYFGPGTRLLVL.

This chain uses TRBV6-6 with TRBJ1-1; 11 nucleotides align to TRBD1. The V and J ends lost 4 bases and 11 bases, in that order; junction bases with no gene match: 6. The CDR3 extends over 13 amino acids. In germline, CDR1 is MNHNY, CDR2 SVGAGI (reference sequence). CDR3 loop: CASSLGQGGMAFF. The CDR3 coding sequence is TGTGCCAGCAGTTTGGGACAGGGGGGGATGGCTTTCTTT.

This rearrangement joins TRBV29-1 to TRBJ1-2; tentatively, D is TRBD1 (6 bases). Germline CDR1 SQVTM, CDR2 ANQGSEA. V was trimmed by 7 bases and J by 2 bases, leaving 20 bases between them. The CDR3 sequence is 15 residues long. CDR3 nucleotide sequence: TGCAGCGCCCAGACCGGGACACAAAAAAACTATGGCTACACCTTC. Translation gives CSAQTGTQKNYGYTF.

The V gene is TRBV4-1, the J gene TRBJ1-4; the D is unclear. CDR1 and CDR2 (germline): MGHRA, YSYEKL. V was cut by 0 bases and J by 8 bases, with 7 bases left in between. This CDR3 spans 13 amino acids. The CDR3 here is CASSQDSREKLFF. DNA for the CDR3: TGCGCCAGCAGCCAAGATAGCCGGGAAAAACTGTTTTTT.

This clone was picked up a small number of times. The V call is TRBV4-3, the J call TRBJ1-5; a possible D gene is TRBD1 (6 bases). Per germline, CDR1 LGHNA and CDR2 YSLEER. V lost 0 bases and J lost 9, with 9 bases in between. The CDR3 totals 13 residues. The CDR3 nucleotides read TGCGCCAGCAGCCAAGATCGGGGGCGGCCCCAGCATTTT. Encoded protein: CASSQDRGRPQHF.

The gene calls are TRBV5-5 and TRBJ1-6; weak D call: TRBD1 (6 bases). V was shortened by 0 bases and J by 9 bases, with 13 bases between the two germline ends. The CDR3 extends over 15 amino acids. Germline-derived CDR1 and CDR2 are SGHKS and YYEKEE (reference sequence). The CDR3 is CASSLGPGESSPLHF. CDR3 sequence (DNA): TGTGCCAGCAGCTTGGGCCCAGGGGAAAGTTCACCCCTCCACTTT.

The V gene is TRBV10-3, the J gene TRBJ1-5; a weak D match, TRBD1 (5 bases). The V end was cut by 4 bases, the J end by 3 bases, with 19 bases between. CDR3 length equals 17 residues. CDR1 is ENHRY and CDR2 is SYGVKD in the germline V gene. The CDR3 DNA follows: TGTGCCATCAGTGGGGGCCCGGGTGACGCATTCAATCAGCCCCAGCATTTT. It encodes CAISGGPGDAFNQPQHF.

This sequence joins TRBV4-1 and TRBJ2-7; no clear D gene. Germline V gene sequence: CDR1 MGHRA, CDR2 YSYEKL. CDR3 size: 14 residues. V lost 0 bases and J 4 bases, leaving 10 bases between the germline ends. The CDR3 sequence is CASSQDDVFYEQYF. CDR3 sequence (DNA): TGCGCCAGCAGCCAAGATGATGTGTTTTACGAGCAGTACTTC.

This clone is a singleton in its sample. V and J are TRBV7-9 and TRBJ1-2; D unresolved. Between the trimmed V and J ends, which lost 4 bases and 3 bases, there was a span of 18 bases. Germline V lookup: CDR1 SEHNR, CDR2 FQNEAQ (reference sequence). The CDR3 is made up of 16 amino acids. The CDR3 loop is CASSSPGGRGDYGYTF. CDR3 DNA sequence: TGTGCCAGCAGCTCACCTGGAGGGCGAGGCGACTATGGCTACACCTTC.

The chain uses TRBV23-1 and TRBJ1-1; D perhaps matches TRBD1 (5 bases). TRBV23-1 is an open reading frame, and its role is uncertain. The CDR3 consists of 12 residues. Trimming took 11 bases from V and 3 from J, leaving 13 bases between them. The CDR3 DNA follows: TGCGCCGGTGAGAGGGGCGACACTGAAGCTTTCTTT. Translation: CAGERGDTEAFF.

The CDR3 nucleotides read TGTGCCAGCAGCTACGGACTAGCGGGGGGGCTGGAGACCCAGTACTTC. Translation: CASSYGLAGGLETQYF. The genes are TRBV7-7 and TRBJ2-5, with 15 bases fitting TRBD2. The CDR3 is 16 amino acids. V was clipped by 4 bases and J by 5 bases; unmatched bases: 5. CDR1 SSHAT and CDR2 FNYEAQ come from the germline V gene (reference sequence).

CDR3 residues: CASSVLGQGSQPQHF. CDR3 DNA sequence: TGTGCCAGCAGTGTCCTCGGACAGGGGAGCCAGCCCCAGCATTTT. The chain uses TRBV27 and TRBJ1-5, with 9 positions matching TRBD1. Germline V CDR1 and CDR2: MNHEY, SMNVEV (reference sequence). With 5 bases clipped from V and 7 bases from J, the junction kept 9 bases outside the gene matches. The CDR3 is 15 amino acids.

The rearrangement joins TRBV5-8 to TRBJ1-2, with a tentative D call TRBD1 (5 bases). Per the germline V gene, CDR1 is SGHTS and CDR2 is YDEGEE. The V end was cut by 7 bases, the J end by 0 bases, with 13 bases between. The CDR3 has 14 amino acids. This CDR3 reads CASVEQAANYGYTF. The CDR3, as DNA: TGTGCCAGCGTCGAACAGGCAGCTAACTATGGCTACACCTTC.

The chain has TRBV14 and TRBJ2-5, with D unresolved. Looked up from germline, CDR1 is SGHDN and CDR2 is FVKESK. V was pared by 1 base and J by 6 bases, with 3 bases between. The CDR3 sequence is 11 residues long. CDR3 sequence: CASSQGQTQYF. The CDR3 region has the DNA TGTGCCAGCAGCCAAGGACAGACCCAGTACTTC.

This chain joins TRBV6-5 and TRBJ2-1; D uncertain. The germline CDR1 and CDR2 sequences are MNHEY and SVGAGI. This CDR3 comprises 15 residues. Trimming pared 7 bases from V and 0 bases from J, leaving 13 bases between. DNA of the CDR3: TGTGCCAGCATTTTCGACCGAACCTCCTACAATGAGCAGTTCTTC. This encodes CASIFDRTSYNEQFF.

The rearrangement joins TRBV6-5 to TRBJ1-2, with D tentatively TRBD1 (5 bases). This CDR3 has 14 amino acids. The V and J ends lost 7 bases and 0 bases respectively, with 12 bases between them. The germline CDR1 and CDR2 sequences are MNHEY and SVGAGI. CDR3 in amino acids: CASIQGDTNYGYTF. The CDR3 DNA reads TGTGCCAGCATTCAGGGCGACACTAACTATGGCTACACCTTC.

This clone was recorded only once. The CDR3 DNA reads as TGTGCCAGCAGCTTACGAAAACTGACAGAGGAGAACACTGAAGCTTTCTTT. Translation: CASSLRKLTEENTEAFF. The V call is TRBV7-9, the J call TRBJ1-1, with D possibly being TRBD1 (5 bases). The V gene's germline CDR1 is SEHNR and CDR2 FQNEAQ (reference sequence). The CDR3 covers 17 residues. V was trimmed by 2 bases and J by 1 base, leaving 17 bases between them.

The V gene is TRBV7-2, the J gene TRBJ1-1; D call uncertain. This CDR3 spans 14 amino acids. V lost 4 bases and J 0 bases, leaving 9 bases between the germline ends. Germline CDR1 SGHTA, CDR2 FQGNSA. The CDR3 DNA reads as TGTGCCAGCAGCTCGCGCGCTATGAACACTGAAGCTTTCTTT. It codes for CASSSRAMNTEAFF.

The genes are TRBV20-1 and TRBJ1-2; D might be TRBD1 (5 bases). This CDR3 comprises 15 residues. Looked up from germline, CDR1 is DFQATT and CDR2 is SNEGSKA (reference sequence). Deletions cut 3 bases from V and 2 bases from J, with 16 bases between. CDR3 residues: CSASNGGGGNYGYTF. The CDR3 DNA is TGCAGTGCTAGTAACGGGGGGGGAGGGAACTATGGCTACACCTTC.

The chain has TRBV5-5 and TRBJ2-1, with a tentative D call TRBD1 (5 bases). Germline V CDR1 and CDR2: SGHKS, YYEKEE (reference sequence). This CDR3 spans 15 amino acids. Between the trimmed V and J ends, which lost 0 bases and 0 bases, there was a span of 7 bases. CDR3 sequence (DNA): TGTGCCAGCAGCTTGGGGACAATCTCCTACAATGAGCAGTTCTTC. It translates to CASSLGTISYNEQFF. Filled out from reference TRBV5-5 and TRBJ2-1, the complete variable domain reads DAGVTQSPTHLIKTRGQQVTLRCSPISGHKSVSWYQQVLGQGPQFIFQYYEKEERGRGNFPDRFSARQFPNYSSELNVNALLLGDSALYLCASSLGTISYNEQFFGPGTRLTVL.

V usage is TRBV5-1 and J usage is TRBJ1-1, with 8 bases that match TRBD1. CDR3 length: 14 residues. Losses at the gene ends were 6 bases for V and 6 bases for J; bases not matched to a gene: 10. Germline lookup yields CDR1 SGHRS and CDR2 YFSETQ. CDR3 sequence: CASKLGQGGAEAFF. CDR3 coding DNA: TGCGCCAGCAAACTCGGACAGGGTGGAGCTGAAGCTTTCTTT.

The CDR3 loop reads CASSDRGLFGYTF. DNA for the CDR3: TGTGCCAGCAGTGACAGGGGGCTGTTTGGCTACACCTTC. The chain employs TRBV6-1 and TRBJ1-2; 8 positions match TRBD1. The junction had 4 bases not matched to a gene; V was cut back by 3 bases and J by 7 bases. The CDR3 spans 13 residues. CDR1 and CDR2 from the germline V gene are MNHNS and SASEGT.